These 7 T cell receptor beta chains originate from one sample sequenced in a study of cytomegalovirus exposure and HLA in healthy donors. The PCR employed 60 Vbeta primers together with 13 Jbeta primers. TCRdb's table, derived via immunoSEQ multiplex PCR, lists solely in-frame clones and lacks some. The sample contains more than 110,000 clones, 80% of which appear only once. The specimen was PBMCs. These TCRs come from a man aged 25-40 years in good health and CMV-seronegative.

V gene TRBV2 combines with J gene TRBJ1-5; 7 bases match TRBD1. The CDR3 covers 15 residues. Trimming cost V 6 bases and J 0 bases; bases outside gene matches: 5. Germline V gives CDR1 SNHLY, CDR2 FYNNEI. The CDR3 DNA reads TGTGCCAGCAGCCTGGGACAGTATAGCAATCAGCCCCAGCATTTT. This codes for CASSLGQYSNQPQHF. Full variable domain (missing parts from reference TRBV2 and TRBJ1-5): EPEVTQTPSHQVTQMGQEVILRCVPISNHLYFYWYRQILGQKVEFLVSFYNNEISEKSEIFDDQFSVERPDGSNFTLKIRSTKLEDSAMYFCASSLGQYSNQPQHFGDGTRLSIL.

The J gene is TRBJ1-2, the V gene TRBV4-1; 9 nucleotides align to TRBD1. This CDR3 is built from 17 residues. CDR1 MGHRA and CDR2 YSYEKL come from the germline V gene. After removal of 3 bases from V and 0 bases from J, the junction contained 8 bases not matched to a gene. CDR3 amino acids: CASSHPGTGRPNYGYTF. CDR3 DNA: TGCGCCAGCAGCCATCCCGGGACAGGGAGACCTAACTATGGCTACACCTTC.

In regard to this clone: One junction end disagrees with the germline gene, perhaps due to a read error. The V call is TRBV27, the J call TRBJ1-6; 9 bases line up with TRBD1. Germline V gives CDR1 MNHEY, CDR2 SMNVEV (reference sequence). The CDR3 runs to 14 residues. Here the CDR3 reads CASSRDRERSPLNF. CDR3 nucleotide sequence: TGTGCCAGCAGTCGGGACAGGGAAAGGTCACCCCTCAACTTT.

This clone was recorded once. V usage is TRBV5-1 and J usage is TRBJ2-7, with TRBD2 matching 10 bases. V gave up 4 bases and J gave up 6 bases; unmatched junction bases: 7. This CDR3 contains 14 residues. Germline CDR1 and CDR2: SGHRS and YFSETQ. In DNA, the CDR3 is TGCGCCAGCAGCATTACTAGCGGGGTTCCCGAGCAGTACTTC. It yields the protein CASSITSGVPEQYF.

The V gene is TRBV19, the J gene TRBJ1-5, with a tentative D call TRBD1 (6 bases). Germline V gives CDR1 LNHDA, CDR2 SQIVND (reference sequence). Trimming shortened V by 5 bases and J by 2 bases, and 16 bases separated the two germline ends. The CDR3 loop spans 16 amino acids. The CDR3 here is CASSPRTGGGNQPQHF. CDR3 bases: TGTGCCAGTAGTCCCCGGACGGGGGGCGGCAATCAGCCCCAGCATTTT.

The rearrangement links TRBV30 to TRBJ2-5; no clear D. The CDR3 extends over 13 amino acids. Trimming stripped 0 bases from V and 4 bases from J, with 9 bases between. Germline CDR1 GTSNPN, CDR2 SVGIG (reference sequence). The CDR3 DNA reads TGTGCCTGGAGTGTACGCACGAGAGAGACCCAGTACTTC. This sequence encodes CAWSVRTRETQYF. Filled out from reference TRBV30 and TRBJ2-5, the complete variable domain reads SQTIHQWPATLVQPVGSPLSLECTVEGTSNPNLYWYRQAAGRGLQLLFYSVGIGQISSEVPQNLSASRPQDRQFILSSKKLLLSDSGFYLCAWSVRTRETQYFGPGTRLLVL.

The rearrangement links TRBV29-1 to TRBJ1-2, with D unresolved. CDR1 and CDR2 from the germline V gene are SQVTM and ANQGSEA. Trimming removed 7 bases at V and 3 bases at J, with 12 bases between. The CDR3 sequence is 12 residues long. The CDR3 is CSGDREDYGYTF. CDR3 bases: TGCAGCGGCGACCGGGAAGACTATGGCTACACCTTC.